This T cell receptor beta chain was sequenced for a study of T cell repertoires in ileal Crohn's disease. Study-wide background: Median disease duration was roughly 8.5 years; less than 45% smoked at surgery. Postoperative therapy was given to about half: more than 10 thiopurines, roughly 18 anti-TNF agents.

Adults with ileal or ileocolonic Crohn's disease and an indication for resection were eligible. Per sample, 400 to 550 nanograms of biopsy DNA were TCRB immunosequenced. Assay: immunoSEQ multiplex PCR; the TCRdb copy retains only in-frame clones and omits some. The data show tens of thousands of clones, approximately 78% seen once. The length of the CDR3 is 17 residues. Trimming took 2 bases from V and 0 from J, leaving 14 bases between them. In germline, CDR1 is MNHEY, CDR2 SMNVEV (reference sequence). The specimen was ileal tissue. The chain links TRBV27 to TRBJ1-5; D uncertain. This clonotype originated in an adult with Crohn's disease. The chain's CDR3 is CASSLDGRPYSNQPQHF. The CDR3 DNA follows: TGTGCCAGCAGTTTAGACGGGAGACCCTATAGCAATCAGCCCCAGCATTTT.